One sample yielded the 12 T cell receptor beta chains listed below, sequenced in a study of cytomegalovirus exposure and HLA in healthy donors. PCR used 60 Vbeta primers and 13 Jbeta primers. Libraries were prepared by immunoSEQ multiplex PCR; TCRdb keeps only in-frame clonotypes and omits some of them. This table has some 150,000 clones, around 76% appearing once. The material sequenced was PBMCs. The receptors were gathered from a man in his sixties in good health and CMV-seronegative.

This clone was counted once. The gene calls are TRBV11-3 and TRBJ2-7, with a weak D call TRBD2 (7 bases). Germline V gene lookup returns CDR1 SGHNT and CDR2 YENEEA. Trimming removed 4 bases from V and 3 bases from J, with 10 bases in between. The CDR3 is 13 residues long. The CDR3 DNA sequence: TGTGCCAGCAGCTGGGAGGGGGGCTACGAGCAGTACTTC. It is translated as CASSWEGGYEQYF.

This chain connects TRBV29-1 to TRBJ1-2, with TRBD1 matching 11 bases. There are 11 residues in the CDR3. V lost 6 bases and J lost 8; bases outside the gene matches: 2. Looked up from germline, CDR1 is SQVTM and CDR2 is ANQGSEA. The CDR3 nucleotides read TGCAGCGTAGGGACAGGGGGGGGCTACACCTTC. Translating gives CSVGTGGGYTF. The variable domain in full, completed from reference TRBV29-1 and TRBJ1-2, reads SAVISQKPSRDICQRGTSLTIQCQVDSQVTMMFWYRQQPGQSLTLIATANQGSEATYESGFVIDKFPISRPNLTFSTLTVSNMSPEDSSIYLCSVGTGGGYTFGSGTRLTVV.

This clone was found a few times. Here the CDR3 reads CASSSSSGGVYNEQFF. The CDR3 DNA reads as TGTGCCAGCAGCTCAAGTAGCGGGGGGGTCTACAATGAGCAGTTCTTC. The chain employs TRBV7-2 and TRBJ2-1, with 11 positions matching TRBD2. The J segment lost 3 bases and the V segment lost 4 bases, leaving 5 bases of the junction unmatched. The CDR3 loop spans 16 amino acids. Germline V lookup: CDR1 SGHTA, CDR2 FQGNSA.

V and J are TRBV7-2 and TRBJ2-7; 8 bases are a match to TRBD1. Looked up from germline, CDR1 is SGHTA and CDR2 is FQGNSA. Losses at the gene ends were 4 bases for V and 4 bases for J; bases not matched to a gene: 9. The CDR3 runs 15 residues. CDR3 protein: CASSYGRDRIYEQYF. In DNA, the CDR3 is TGTGCCAGCAGCTACGGTAGGGACAGGATATACGAGCAGTACTTC.

This chain joins TRBV11-3 and TRBJ2-3; no firm D call. The CDR3 sequence is 14 residues long. Germline V gene sequence: CDR1 SGHNT, CDR2 YENEEA. V was clipped by 5 bases and J by 1 base, with 10 bases between them. The CDR3 protein is CASSLRRGTDTQYF. CDR3 in DNA: TGTGCCAGCAGCCTCCGGAGAGGCACAGATACGCAGTATTTT.

The genes are TRBV7-2 and TRBJ1-1; D remains unclear. The V gene lost 5 bases and the J gene lost 3 bases, with 10 bases spanning the gap. The CDR3 covers 13 residues. Germline values: CDR1 SGHTA, CDR2 FQGNSA. The CDR3, as DNA: TGTGCCAGCAGCGCATGGAGCTACACTGAAGCTTTCTTT. Translation gives CASSAWSYTEAFF.

The rearrangement uses TRBV19 and TRBJ1-2, with D possibly being TRBD1 (6 bases). The length of the CDR3 is 17 residues. Trimming took 7 bases from V and 0 from J, leaving 21 bases between them. Germline V lookup: CDR1 LNHDA, CDR2 SQIVND (reference sequence). The CDR3: CASIISGVGNPNYGYTF. CDR3 in DNA: TGTGCCAGTATCATTTCAGGGGTCGGGAATCCTAACTATGGCTACACCTTC.

This chain connects TRBV28 to TRBJ1-2; 7 bases align to TRBD1. V trimming: 6 bases; J trimming: 3 bases; junction bases outside the gene matches: 13. This CDR3 spans 16 amino acids. The germline V gene encodes CDR1 MDHEN and CDR2 SYDVKM. CDR3 bases: TGTGCCAGCAGCGGATCCTTCCAGGGGGATTACTATGGCTACACCTTC. Amino acids: CASSGSFQGDYYGYTF.

The genes are TRBV6-5 and TRBJ1-5, with 8 nucleotides matching TRBD1. Per the germline V gene, CDR1 is MNHEY and CDR2 is SVGAGI. The CDR3 spans 15 residues. The V segment lost 2 bases and the J segment 6 bases; nucleotides outside the gene matches: 6. This CDR3 reads CASSYDRGGGQPQHF. Here the CDR3 DNA reads TGTGCCAGCAGTTACGACAGGGGTGGGGGTCAGCCCCAGCATTTT.

This chain joins TRBV7-2 and TRBJ1-3; a weak D match, TRBD1 (6 bases). Trimming stripped 1 base from V and 3 bases from J, with 10 bases between. Germline lookup yields CDR1 SGHTA and CDR2 FQGNSA. The CDR3 is 15 residues long. CDR3 sequence: CASSLDRVFGNTIYF. The CDR3, as DNA: TGTGCCAGCAGCTTAGACAGGGTTTTTGGAAACACCATATATTTT.

This chain links TRBV6-6 with TRBJ2-2; 12 bases agree with TRBD1. Per the germline V gene, CDR1 is MNHNY and CDR2 is SVGAGI (reference sequence). The CDR3 has 16 residues. V gave up 4 bases and J gave up 6 bases; unmatched junction bases: 6. The CDR3 sequence is CASSLGDRGRSGELFF. The CDR3 DNA follows: TGTGCCAGCAGTTTGGGGGACAGGGGGCGATCCGGGGAGCTGTTTTTT.

This clone was observed a handful of times. The chain combines TRBV18 with TRBJ2-7; 8 nucleotides line up with TRBD1. CDR1 KGHSH and CDR2 LQKENI come from the germline V gene. The CDR3 length is 15 residues. The trim removed 6 bases at V and 4 bases at J, leaving 11 bases unmatched. Here the CDR3 reads CASSAGGPGPYEQYF. The CDR3 nucleotides are TGTGCCAGCTCGGCAGGGGGCCCGGGACCTTACGAGCAGTACTTC.